A selection of T cell receptor beta chains follows, all from one sample in a study of cytomegalovirus exposure and HLA in healthy donors. Clones were sequenced by immunoSEQ multiplex PCR, and TCRdb holds only the in-frame ones, with some missing. The repertoire holds about 150,000 clones, with roughly 80% as singletons. The material sequenced was PBMCs. The origin of the receptors is a man under 40 in good health and CMV-seropositive. CDR3s include the opening cysteine and the closing phenylalanine or tryptophan. The D gene is left open where the match is weak. Part of the rows lack a size; the others show once, few, many or a class for expanded clones.

abundance	j_gene	len	d_gene	v_gene	CDR3aa	CDR3nt
-	TRBJ1-3	14	-	TRBV10-3	CAIGARESGNTIYF	TGTGCCATCGGGGCGAGAGAATCTGGAAACACCATATATTTT
-	TRBJ2-2	15	TRBD2	TRBV27	CASIDRLAGAGELFF	TGTGCCAGCATCGACCGCCTAGCGGGAGCCGGGGAGCTGTTTTTT
-	TRBJ1-5	15	TRBD1	TRBV6-1	CASREQGGSNQPQHF	TGTGCCAGCAGAGAACAGGGGGGCAGCAATCAGCCCCAGCATTTT
-	TRBJ2-1	15	TRBD2	TRBV7-9	CASGEGLALDNEQFF	TGTGCCAGCGGGGAGGGACTAGCGCTTGACAATGAGCAGTTCTTC
-	TRBJ2-7	15	-	TRBV5-6	CASSLGSRDSYEQYF	TGTGCCAGCAGCTTGGGCTCCAGGGACTCCTACGAGCAGTACTTC
-	TRBJ1-2	14	-	TRBV9	CASSEFTGNYGYTF	TGTGCCAGCAGCGAATTTACAGGGAACTATGGCTACACCTTC
once	TRBJ2-3	13	-	TRBV5-6	CASSLNSFGTQYF	TGTGCCAGCAGCCTCAATAGCTTCGGGACGCAGTATTTT
-	TRBJ2-2	17	TRBD2	TRBV27	CASSFYQGREGPGELFF	TGTGCCAGCAGTTTCTATCAGGGGCGGGAGGGCCCCGGGGAGCTGTTTTTT
-	TRBJ2-2	14	-	TRBV10-2	CASSAGLNTGELFF	TGCGCCAGCAGCGCAGGACTGAACACCGGGGAGCTGTTTTTT
-	TRBJ2-3	19	-	TRBV4-2	CASSQARGQLRGSTDTQYF	TGTGCCAGCAGCCAAGCTAGGGGGCAACTGCGGGGAAGCACAGATACGCAGTATTTT
-	TRBJ1-2	18	TRBD1	TRBV15	CATSRANGIGTGFYGYTF	TGTGCCACCAGCAGAGCCAACGGGATCGGGACAGGCTTCTATGGCTACACCTTC
-	TRBJ2-1	17	TRBD1	TRBV18	CASSPRTGGGSYNEQFF	TGTGCCAGCTCACCAAGGACAGGGGGTGGTTCCTACAATGAGCAGTTCTTC
-	TRBJ2-3	15	-	TRBV7-9	CASSSPRKRTDTQYF	TGTGCCAGCAGCTCGCCACGAAAGCGCACAGATACGCAGTATTTT
-	TRBJ2-5	17	-	TRBV12-5	CASGLVDSRAGGETQYF	TGTGCTAGTGGTTTGGTAGATTCGAGGGCAGGCGGAGAGACCCAGTACTTC
few	TRBJ2-5	16	TRBD2	TRBV18	CASSPGRASRQETQYF	TGTGCCAGCTCACCAGGGAGGGCTTCACGACAAGAGACCCAGTACTTC
few	TRBJ1-5	16	TRBD1	TRBV10-2	CASRDRGNGGNQPQHF	TGCGCCAGCCGGGACAGGGGGAATGGTGGCAATCAGCCCCAGCATTTT